This T cell receptor beta chain derives from a study of blood T cell repertoires in COVID-19. Authors' analysis steps: Estimation of nucleated cell counts relied on the amplification of reference gene primers. Profiling relied on immunoSEQ multiplex PCR, and the TCRdb table lists in-frame clones only, not all of them. D and trimming come from the DNA, and the V and J calls and clone size come from that table. This table has approximately 200,000 clones, 87% appearing once. The age range of participants was about 18 to 95 years, with residence in about two dozen US areas. The study counted Cohort 3 donors as recovered given two negative PCRs, clearance, or symptom resolution. The CDR3 sequence is 13 residues long. CDR1 and CDR2 from the germline V gene are MNHEY and SVGAGI. Unmatched junction bases numbered 3, after V lost 5 bases and J lost 6 bases.

This receptor was taken from a woman in her twenties or thirties who had recovered from COVID-19. The V call is TRBV6-5, the J call TRBJ1-1; TRBD1 agrees at 10 bases. The sample taken for sequencing was PBMCs or T cells enriched from blood (not recorded which). The CDR3 region has the DNA TGTGCCAGCAGTAGGACAGGGGGGGCTGAAGCTTTCTTT. It specifies CASSRTGGAEAFF.